The rows below give T cell receptor beta chains drawn from one sample of a study of T-cell memory formation after mild COVID-19. From the 5' RACE reads, TCRdb called clonotypes with MiXCR, one entry per CDR3 protein. The sample includes 300,000 to 400,000 distinct CDR3 sequences, more than 15% seen only once; the top ten take under 25%. Sample: PBMCs or a T cell subset sorted from them (not recorded which). The receptors here all came from a man younger than 35 who had mild COVID-19 (a few samples of this study predate the infection). Cell type and time point are not known. The CDR3 runs from the conserved cysteine through the conserved F or W. The D gene is left open where the match is weak. Clone size is shown for a subset of rows, as once, few, many or a class of expanded clone.

TRBJ2-3,-,TRBV4-2,few,TGTGCCAGCAGCCAAGACCCAGTTACAGATACGCAGTATTTT,CASSQDPVTDTQYF
TRBJ2-5,-,TRBV4-2,few,TGTGCCAGCAGCCAACTGACGGTACTTCGCTTTGCCAGGCAAGAGACCCAGTACTTC,CASSQLTVLRFARQETQYF
TRBJ1-2,-,TRBV7-3,few,TGTGCCAGCAGCCGGGGAGCTAACTATGGCTACACCTTC,CASSRGANYGYTF
TRBJ1-1,-,TRBV7-9,many,TGTGCCAGCAGCTTAAACAGGGTAGAAGCTTTCTTT,CASSLNRVEAFF
TRBJ2-2,TRBD2,TRBV4-3,few,TGCGCCAGCAGCCAAGGACTAGCGGGGGGGACCGGGGAGCTGTTTTTT,CASSQGLAGGTGELFF
TRBJ1-4,-,TRBV7-9,-,TGTGCCAGCAGCCCGAGGGACATCTTCAGCTTCGGGCTTAATGAAAAACTGTTTTTT,CASSPRDIFSFGLNEKLFF
TRBJ2-5,-,TRBV6-1,-,TGTGCCAGCAGGGGACCTCAAGAGACCCAGTACTTC,CASRGPQETQYF
TRBJ1-1,TRBD1,TRBV4-3,-,TGCGCCAGCAGCCCACCAATCGCCGGGACAGGGAACACTGAAGCTTTCTTT,CASSPPIAGTGNTEAFF
TRBJ2-3,TRBD1,TRBV5-6,many,TGTGCCAGCAGCGATACCGGGACAGGGGGCAATCCGACGCAGTATTTT,CASSDTGTGGNPTQYF
TRBJ2-7,TRBD1,TRBV20-1,-,TGCAGTGCTACCGGGACAGGGAATTCCTACGAGCAGTACTTC,CSATGTGNSYEQYF
TRBJ2-2,-,TRBV30,few,TGTGCCTGGGGGACCGGGGAGCTGTTTTTT,CAWGTGELFF
TRBJ1-3,-,TRBV6-2/TRBV6-3,few,TGTGCCAGCGGGCAAGCTGGAAACACCATATATTTT,CASGQAGNTIYF
TRBJ1-2,-,TRBV6-1,-,TGTGCCAGCAGTCCGCGGGGAGACAGTCTCTATGGCTACACCTTC,CASSPRGDSLYGYTF
TRBJ2-3,-,TRBV11-2,few,TGTGCCAGCAGCTGGTACCCGAGACAGGCTGCTTCTAGCACAGATACGCAGTATTTT,CASSWYPRQAASSTDTQYF
TRBJ2-3,-,TRBV27,-,TGTGCCAGCAGCCTCGGTGGGGACATAGATACGCAGTATTTT,CASSLGGDIDTQYF
TRBJ2-5,-,TRBV4-2,many,TGTGCCAGCAGCCAAGAGTTCGGCGACCAAGAGACCCAGTACTTC,CASSQEFGDQETQYF
TRBJ2-1,TRBD1,TRBV6-5,few,TGTGCCAGCAGTTACGCGACAGGGGGCTTCGGTGAGCAGTTCTTC,CASSYATGGFGEQFF
TRBJ1-2,-,TRBV7-9,-,TGTGCCAGCAGCCTCCGGGGCCGGCGCTACACCTTC,CASSLRGRRYTF
TRBJ1-2,-,TRBV6-1,-,TGTGCCAGCCAGAGGACGGGATCCTACTATGGCTACACCTTC,CASQRTGSYYGYTF
TRBJ2-1,-,TRBV6-2/TRBV6-3,-,TGTGCCAGCAGTAAGGTCATTACGGGGGAGTGGAATGAGCAGTTCTTC,CASSKVITGEWNEQFF
TRBJ1-2,TRBD1,TRBV15,-,TGTGCCACCAGCAGATCTAGGGGGCAGGGCTATGGCTACACCTTC,CATSRSRGQGYGYTF
TRBJ1-5,-,TRBV10-1,-,TGCGCCAGCAGTGAGAATACTCAGCCCCAGCATTTT,CASSENTQPQHF
TRBJ2-3,TRBD2,TRBV4-1,many,TGCGCCAGCAGGAAACTAGCGGGGGAAGCAGATACGCAGTATTTT,CASRKLAGEADTQYF
TRBJ2-1,TRBD2,TRBV7-2,few,TGTGCCAGCAGCTTAGTCTCCGGGGGGGCCCCGCAGTTCTTC,CASSLVSGGAPQFF
TRBJ2-5,-,TRBV6-2/TRBV6-3,few,TGTGCCAGCAGTTACGGGTTAGGGGTTAGGGGAGAGACCCAGTACTTC,CASSYGLGVRGETQYF
TRBJ2-5,TRBD2,TRBV6-5,few,TGTGCCAGCAGTTCCGGGACTATCCAAGAGACCCAGTACTTC,CASSSGTIQETQYF
TRBJ2-3,TRBD2,TRBV15,-,TGTGCCACCAGCAGACGTAGCGGGGGGGCATGGGATACGCAGTATTTT,CATSRRSGGAWDTQYF
TRBJ1-5,-,TRBV6-1,few,TGTGCCAGCAGTGAAGCGCCTAGGGATCAGCCCCAGCATTTT,CASSEAPRDQPQHF
TRBJ2-3,-,TRBV4-2,-,TGTGCCAGCAGCCAAGAAGGGGGAGGCACAGATACGCAGTATTTT,CASSQEGGGTDTQYF
TRBJ2-5,TRBD1,TRBV29-1,few,TGCAGCGTTCGACAGGGAGAAGAGACCCAGTACTTC,CSVRQGEETQYF
TRBJ1-5,-,TRBV5-1,-,TGCGCCAGCAGCTTGGATTGGGGGCAGCCCCAGCATTTT,CASSLDWGQPQHF
TRBJ1-1,-,TRBV6-5,few,TGTGCCAGCAGTTACTCGAACTGGAACACTGAAGCTTTCTTT,CASSYSNWNTEAFF
TRBJ2-2,-,TRBV7-2,-,TGTGCCAGCAGCTTAGAGGGATTAGGCACCGGGGAGCTGTTTTTT,CASSLEGLGTGELFF
TRBJ2-7,-,TRBV11-2,-,TGTGCCAGCAGCCTGGAAGTTGGCGACGAGCAGTACTTC,CASSLEVGDEQYF
TRBJ2-1,-,TRBV5-4,few,TGTGCCAGCAGCACCGGGACCTACCCCGGGGAGCAGTTCTTC,CASSTGTYPGEQFF
TRBJ2-3,TRBD2,TRBV24-1,many,TGTGCCACCAGTTATGGGACTAGCGGGGTGGATACGCAGTATTTT,CATSYGTSGVDTQYF
TRBJ1-6,-,TRBV6-5,few,TGTGCCAGCAGTTACAACCCCGAATCACCCCTCCACTTT,CASSYNPESPLHF
TRBJ1-4,TRBD1,TRBV19,few,TGTGCCAGTAGTGCCGCCGGGACAGGATTTAATGAAAAACTGTTTTTT,CASSAAGTGFNEKLFF
TRBJ1-5,TRBD1,TRBV20-1,-,TGCAGTGCTAGAGGACAGGGGTATCAGCCCCAGCATTTT,CSARGQGYQPQHF
TRBJ2-4,-,TRBV12-3/TRBV12-4,few,TGTGCCAGCAGTTTCGAGGGGCCCCCCAAAAACATTCAGTACTTC,CASSFEGPPKNIQYF
TRBJ1-2,-,TRBV25-1,few,TGTGCCAGCGAGGGGGGGACGGGGAATGGCTACACCTTC,CASEGGTGNGYTF
TRBJ2-5,TRBD2,TRBV7-2,many,TGTGCCAGCAGTCCGGGAGGGGGAGAGACCCAGTACTTC,CASSPGGGETQYF
TRBJ2-1,TRBD1,TRBV24-1,few,TGTGCCACCAGTGACCCCGGACAGGGGGGGAATGAGCAGTTCTTC,CATSDPGQGGNEQFF
TRBJ2-4,TRBD2,TRBV12-3/TRBV12-4,-,TGTGCCAGCAGTTTAGCGCTGGGCGGGGGGACGGACATTCAGTACTTC,CASSLALGGGTDIQYF
TRBJ2-5,-,TRBV3-1,-,TGTGCCAGCAGCCAAGTGTGGGAGACCCAGTACTTC,CASSQVWETQYF